Here is one T cell receptor (beta chain) with its context. Its target is not known. These data come from a study of cytomegalovirus exposure and HLA in healthy donors. Broader study findings: Reportedly, cytomegalovirus status was diagnosed with high sensitivity and specificity.

Primers included in the PCR were 60 Vbeta and 13 Jbeta primers. Profiled with immunoSEQ multiplex PCR; TCRdb holds only in-frame clones, not every one. The table has roughly 170,000 clones, around 80% seen once. This CDR3 spans 15 amino acids. The V gene's germline CDR1 is SGHAT and CDR2 FQNNGV. V lost 1 base to trimming and J lost 1 base, with 10 bases between them. This sequence was found in a man between 18 and 35 years old in good health and CMV-seronegative. Material for sequencing was PBMCs. The chain is built from TRBV11-2 and TRBJ2-5, with D uncertain. Here the CDR3 DNA reads TGTGCCAGCAGCTTAGGCCAGACATTCCAAGAGACCCAGTACTTC. Its protein is CASSLGQTFQETQYF.